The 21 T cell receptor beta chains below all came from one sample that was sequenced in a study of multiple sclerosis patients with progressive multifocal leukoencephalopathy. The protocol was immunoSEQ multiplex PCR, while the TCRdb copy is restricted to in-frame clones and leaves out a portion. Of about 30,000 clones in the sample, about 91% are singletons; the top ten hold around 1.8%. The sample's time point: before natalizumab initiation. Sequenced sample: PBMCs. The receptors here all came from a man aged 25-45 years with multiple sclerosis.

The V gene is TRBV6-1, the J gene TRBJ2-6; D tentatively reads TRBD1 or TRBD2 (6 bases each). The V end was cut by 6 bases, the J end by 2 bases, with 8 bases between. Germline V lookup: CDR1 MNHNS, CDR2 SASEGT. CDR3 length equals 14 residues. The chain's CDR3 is CASRRGAGANVLTF. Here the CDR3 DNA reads TGTGCCAGCAGAAGGGGGGCTGGGGCCAACGTCCTGACTTTC.

In nucleotides, the CDR3 is TGTGCCAGCAGCTGGGGCGGGACGTGGGTCAATGAGCAGTTCTTC. Residues: CASSWGGTWVNEQFF. The V gene is TRBV5-4, the J gene TRBJ2-1, with D perhaps TRBD2 (6 bases). The CDR3 length is 15 residues. Trimming removed 3 bases at V and 6 bases at J, with 16 bases between. Germline V lookup: CDR1 SGHNT, CDR2 YYREEE (reference sequence).

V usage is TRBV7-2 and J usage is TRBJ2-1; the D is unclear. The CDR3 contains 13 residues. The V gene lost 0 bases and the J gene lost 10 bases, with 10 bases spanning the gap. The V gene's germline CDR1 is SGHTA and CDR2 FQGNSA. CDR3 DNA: TGTGCCAGCAGCTTAGCGTTGGTGATAGAGCAGTTCTTC. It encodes CASSLALVIEQFF.

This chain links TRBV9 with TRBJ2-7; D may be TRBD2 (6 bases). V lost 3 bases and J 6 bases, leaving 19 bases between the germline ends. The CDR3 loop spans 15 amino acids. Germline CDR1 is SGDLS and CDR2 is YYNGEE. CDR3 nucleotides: TGTGCCAGCAGCGCTTTAGGGGACTCCCCAGGCGAGCAGTACTTC. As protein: CASSALGDSPGEQYF.

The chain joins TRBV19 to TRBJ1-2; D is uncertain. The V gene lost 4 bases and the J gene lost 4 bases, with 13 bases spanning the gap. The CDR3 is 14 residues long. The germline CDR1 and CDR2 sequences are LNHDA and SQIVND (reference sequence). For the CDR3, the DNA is TGTGCCAGTAGTAGGGCAGGAGCAAGCTATGGCTACACCTTC. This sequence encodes CASSRAGASYGYTF. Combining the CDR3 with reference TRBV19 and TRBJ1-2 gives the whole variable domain DGGITQSPKYLFRKEGQNVTLSCEQNLNHDAMYWYRQDPGQGLRLIYYSQIVNDFQKGDIAEGYSVSREKKESFPLTVTSAQKNPTAFYLCASSRAGASYGYTFGSGTRLTVV.

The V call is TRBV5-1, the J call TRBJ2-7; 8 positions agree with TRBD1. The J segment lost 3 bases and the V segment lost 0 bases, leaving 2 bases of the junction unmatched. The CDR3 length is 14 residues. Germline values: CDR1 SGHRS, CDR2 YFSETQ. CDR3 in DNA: TGCGCCAGCAGCTTGGAGGGGACAGGCTACGAGCAGTACTTC. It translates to CASSLEGTGYEQYF.

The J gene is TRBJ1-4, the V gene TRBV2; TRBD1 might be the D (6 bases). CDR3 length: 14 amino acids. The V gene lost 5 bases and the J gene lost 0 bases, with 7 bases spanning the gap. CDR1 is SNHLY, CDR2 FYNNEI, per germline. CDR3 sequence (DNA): TGTGCCAGCAGTAGGACAGCAACTAATGAAAAACTGTTTTTT. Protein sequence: CASSRTATNEKLFF. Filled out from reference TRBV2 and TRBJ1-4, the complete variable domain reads EPEVTQTPSHQVTQMGQEVILRCVPISNHLYFYWYRQILGQKVEFLVSFYNNEISEKSEIFDDQFSVERPDGSNFTLKIRSTKLEDSAMYFCASSRTATNEKLFFGSGTQLSVL.

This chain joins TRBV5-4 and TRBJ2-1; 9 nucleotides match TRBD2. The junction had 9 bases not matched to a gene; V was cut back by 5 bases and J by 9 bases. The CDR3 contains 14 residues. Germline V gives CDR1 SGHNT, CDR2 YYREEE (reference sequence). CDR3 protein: CASSSGTSLSEQFF. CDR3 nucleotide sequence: TGTGCCAGCAGTTCCGGGACTAGCTTGAGTGAGCAGTTCTTC.

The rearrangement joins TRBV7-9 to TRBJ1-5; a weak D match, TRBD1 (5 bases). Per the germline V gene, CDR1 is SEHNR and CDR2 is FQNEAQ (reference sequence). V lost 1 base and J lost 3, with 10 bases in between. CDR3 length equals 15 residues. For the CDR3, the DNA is TGTGCCAGCAGCTTAGTGGGGGGAGCCAATCAGCCCCAGCATTTT. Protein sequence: CASSLVGGANQPQHF.

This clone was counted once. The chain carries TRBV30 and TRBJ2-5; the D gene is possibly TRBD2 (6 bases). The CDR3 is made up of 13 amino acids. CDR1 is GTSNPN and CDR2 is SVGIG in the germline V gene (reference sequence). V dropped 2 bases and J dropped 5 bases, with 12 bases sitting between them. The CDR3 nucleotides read TGTGCCTGGAGTAGGAGGGAGAAGGAGACCCAGTACTTC. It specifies CAWSRREKETQYF.

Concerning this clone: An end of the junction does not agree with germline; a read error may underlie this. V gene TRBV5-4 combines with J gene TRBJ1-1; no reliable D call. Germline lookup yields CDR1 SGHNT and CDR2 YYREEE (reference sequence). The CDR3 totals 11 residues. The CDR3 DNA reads TGTGCCAGCACCTTGGGTACTGAAGCTTTCTTT. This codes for CASTLGTEAFF.

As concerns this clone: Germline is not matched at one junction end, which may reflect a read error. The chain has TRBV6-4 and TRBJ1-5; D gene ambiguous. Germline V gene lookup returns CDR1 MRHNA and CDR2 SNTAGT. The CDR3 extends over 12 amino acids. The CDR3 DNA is TGTGCCAGCATCAAGGGCGGGCAGCTCCAGCATTTT. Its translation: CASIKGGQLQHF.

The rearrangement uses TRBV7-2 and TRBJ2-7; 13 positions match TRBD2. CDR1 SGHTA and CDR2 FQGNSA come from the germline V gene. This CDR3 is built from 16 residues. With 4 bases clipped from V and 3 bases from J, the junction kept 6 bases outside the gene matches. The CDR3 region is CASSSSGTSGVYEQYF. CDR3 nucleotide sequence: TGTGCCAGCAGCTCATCCGGGACTAGCGGGGTCTACGAGCAGTACTTC.

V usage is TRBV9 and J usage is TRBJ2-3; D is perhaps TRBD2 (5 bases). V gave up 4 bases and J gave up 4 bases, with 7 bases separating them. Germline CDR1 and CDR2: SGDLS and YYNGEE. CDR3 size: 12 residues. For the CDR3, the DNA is TGTGCCAGCAGCAAACTAGCAGATACGCAGTATTTT. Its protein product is CASSKLADTQYF.

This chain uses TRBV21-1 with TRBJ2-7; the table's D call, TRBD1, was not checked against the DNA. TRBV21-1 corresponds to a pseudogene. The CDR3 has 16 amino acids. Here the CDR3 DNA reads TGTGCCAGCAGCACCTACCGGGACAGGTTAACCTACGAGCAGTACTTC. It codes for CASSTYRDRLTYEQYF.

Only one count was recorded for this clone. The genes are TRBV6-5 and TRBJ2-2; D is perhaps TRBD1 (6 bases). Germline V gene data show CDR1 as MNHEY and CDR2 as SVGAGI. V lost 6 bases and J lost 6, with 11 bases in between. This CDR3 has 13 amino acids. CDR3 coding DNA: TGTGCCAGCAGACAACAGGGATCCGGGGAGCTGTTTTTT. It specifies CASRQQGSGELFF.

Here the CDR3 DNA reads TGTGCCAGCAGCTTAGGGCGGACCACAGATACGCAGTATTTT. Protein: CASSLGRTTDTQYF. V is TRBV7-3 and J is TRBJ2-3, with D hard to call. Trimming took off 2 bases at V and 2 bases at J, with 8 bases between the two ends. CDR3 length: 14 amino acids. CDR1 is SGHTA, CDR2 FQGTGA, per germline.

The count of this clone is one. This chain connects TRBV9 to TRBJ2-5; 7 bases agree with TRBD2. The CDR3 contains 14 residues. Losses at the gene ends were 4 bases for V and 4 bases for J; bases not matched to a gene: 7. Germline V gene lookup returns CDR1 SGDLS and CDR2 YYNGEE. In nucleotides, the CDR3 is TGTGCCAGCAGCTCCCATGCGGGAGCAGAGACCCAGTACTTC. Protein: CASSSHAGAETQYF.

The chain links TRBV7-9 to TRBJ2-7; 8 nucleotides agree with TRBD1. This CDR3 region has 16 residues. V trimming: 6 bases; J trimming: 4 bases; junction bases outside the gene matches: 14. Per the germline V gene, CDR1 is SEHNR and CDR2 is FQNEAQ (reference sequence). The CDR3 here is CASSPTDRGPTYEQYF. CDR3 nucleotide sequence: TGTGCCAGCAGTCCGACAGACAGGGGCCCCACTTACGAGCAGTACTTC.

CDR3 amino acids: CASSLESWPGTEEKLFF. The CDR3 nucleotides read TGTGCCAGCAGCTTAGAGTCGTGGCCCGGGACAGAAGAAAAACTGTTTTTT. V is TRBV11-3 and J is TRBJ1-4, with TRBD1 identical over 7 bases. Germline assignment: CDR1 SGHNT and CDR2 YENEEA. Germline trimming cut 0 bases from V and 8 bases from J; bases unmatched to any gene: 12. The CDR3 has 17 amino acids.

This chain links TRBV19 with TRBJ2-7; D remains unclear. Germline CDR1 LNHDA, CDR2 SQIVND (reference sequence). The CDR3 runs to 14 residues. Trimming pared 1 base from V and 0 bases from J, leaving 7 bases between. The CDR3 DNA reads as TGTGCCAGTAGTATAGGCGGTGCCTCCTACGAGCAGTACTTC. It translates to CASSIGGASYEQYF.